This is a list of T cell receptor beta chains from one sample in a study of prognosis after radiotherapy for stage I lung cancer. One entry per CDR3 protein results from TCRdb running MiXCR on the multiplex PCR reads. The sample contains around 30,000 distinct CDR3 sequences, less than 45% of which appear only once. Specimen: PBMCs, collected before or after stereotactic body radiation therapy (not recorded which). The receptor source for this set is a donor aged 50 or older with non-small cell lung cancer. Both conserved end residues are part of each CDR3. D genes are given only for firm matches. Clone size is not always given. Where it is, it says once, few, many or a class for expanded clones.

J gene: TRBJ1-6; V gene: TRBV6-1; D gene: .; CDR3 length: 13; clone size: many; CDR3 protein: CASMDFTLSPLHF; CDR3 DNA: TGTGCCAGCATGGACTTTACTTTATCACCCCTCCACTTT
J gene: TRBJ2-5; V gene: TRBV11-2; D gene: .; CDR3 length: 14; clone size: many; CDR3 protein: CASSLARESETQYF; CDR3 DNA: TGTGCCAGCAGCTTAGCACGGGAGTCAGAGACCCAGTACTTC
J gene: TRBJ1-5; V gene: TRBV6-1; D gene: TRBD1; CDR3 length: 16; clone size: many; CDR3 protein: CASRQLTGGEGQPQHF; CDR3 DNA: TGTGCCAGCAGGCAACTCACAGGGGGCGAGGGTCAGCCCCAGCATTTT
J gene: TRBJ1-3; V gene: TRBV12-3/TRBV12-4; D gene: TRBD1; CDR3 length: 17; clone size: many; CDR3 protein: CASSLGLGQDSGNTIYF; CDR3 DNA: TGTGCCAGCAGTTTAGGATTAGGACAGGACTCTGGAAACACCATATATTTT
J gene: TRBJ1-1; V gene: TRBV6-2/TRBV6-3; D gene: .; CDR3 length: 13; clone size: .; CDR3 protein: CASTPGRITEAFF; CDR3 DNA: TGTGCCAGCACCCCAGGGAGGATCACTGAAGCTTTCTTT
J gene: TRBJ2-1; V gene: TRBV19; D gene: TRBD2; CDR3 length: 15; clone size: many; CDR3 protein: CASSIYTSGTNEQFF; CDR3 DNA: TGTGCCAGTAGTATTTATACTAGCGGGACTAATGAGCAGTTCTTC
J gene: TRBJ2-2; V gene: TRBV30; D gene: TRBD2; CDR3 length: 15; clone size: many; CDR3 protein: CAWSVLLAGSGELFF; CDR3 DNA: TGTGCCTGGAGTGTCCTCTTAGCGGGATCCGGGGAGCTGTTTTTT
J gene: TRBJ2-2; V gene: TRBV7-9; D gene: TRBD1; CDR3 length: 15; clone size: .; CDR3 protein: CASSLEGGEDGELFF; CDR3 DNA: TGTGCCAGCAGCTTAGAAGGGGGCGAGGACGGGGAGCTGTTTTTT
J gene: TRBJ2-5; V gene: TRBV6-2/TRBV6-3; D gene: .; CDR3 length: 13; clone size: many; CDR3 protein: CASGTGQPETQYF; CDR3 DNA: TGTGCCAGCGGGACCGGACAGCCAGAGACCCAGTACTTC
J gene: TRBJ2-7; V gene: TRBV11-2; D gene: .; CDR3 length: 13; clone size: many; CDR3 protein: CASSPWTAYEQYF; CDR3 DNA: TGTGCCAGCAGCCCGTGGACAGCCTACGAGCAGTACTTC
J gene: TRBJ1-6; V gene: TRBV6-5; D gene: .; CDR3 length: 13; clone size: .; CDR3 protein: CASSYGVVSPLHF; CDR3 DNA: TGTGCCAGCAGTTATGGGGTTGTCTCACCCCTCCACTTT
J gene: TRBJ1-1; V gene: TRBV16; D gene: .; CDR3 length: 15; clone size: few; CDR3 protein: CASSRAIRSNTEAFF; CDR3 DNA: TGTGCCAGCAGCCGAGCAATCAGGTCGAACACTGAAGCTTTCTTT